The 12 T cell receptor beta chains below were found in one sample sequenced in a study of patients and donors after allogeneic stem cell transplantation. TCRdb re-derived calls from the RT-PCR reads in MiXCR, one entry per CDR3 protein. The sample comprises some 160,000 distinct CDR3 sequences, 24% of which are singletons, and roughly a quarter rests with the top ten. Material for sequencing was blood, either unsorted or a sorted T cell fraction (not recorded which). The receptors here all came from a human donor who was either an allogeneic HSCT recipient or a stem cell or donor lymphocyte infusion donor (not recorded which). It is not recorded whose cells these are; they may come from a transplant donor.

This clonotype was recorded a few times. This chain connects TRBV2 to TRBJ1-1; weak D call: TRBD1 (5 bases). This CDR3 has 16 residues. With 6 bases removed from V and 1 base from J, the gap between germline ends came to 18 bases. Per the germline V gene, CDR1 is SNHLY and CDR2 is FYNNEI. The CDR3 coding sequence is TGTGCCAGCAGCCCCCTAAGAGGGGCCGCGAACACTGAAGCTTTCTTT. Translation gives CASSPLRGAANTEAFF.

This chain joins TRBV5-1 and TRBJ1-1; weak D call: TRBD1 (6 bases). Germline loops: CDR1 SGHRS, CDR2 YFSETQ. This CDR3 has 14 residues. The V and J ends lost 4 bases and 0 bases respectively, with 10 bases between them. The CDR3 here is CASSVGHMNTEAFF. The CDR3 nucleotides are TGCGCCAGCAGCGTGGGACACATGAACACTGAAGCTTTCTTT.

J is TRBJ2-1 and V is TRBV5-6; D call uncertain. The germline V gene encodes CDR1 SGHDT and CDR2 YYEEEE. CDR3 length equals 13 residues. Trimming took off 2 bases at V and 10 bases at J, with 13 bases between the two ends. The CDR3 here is CASSLQNMREQFF. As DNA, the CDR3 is TGTGCCAGCAGCTTACAAAACATGCGGGAGCAGTTCTTC.

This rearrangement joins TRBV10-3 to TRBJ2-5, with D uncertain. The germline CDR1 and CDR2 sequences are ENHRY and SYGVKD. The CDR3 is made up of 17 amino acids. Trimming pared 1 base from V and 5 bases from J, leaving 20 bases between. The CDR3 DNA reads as TGTGCCATCAGTGAGTTTCAACCCGAAGGGCCTCAGGAGACCCAGTACTTC. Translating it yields CAISEFQPEGPQETQYF.

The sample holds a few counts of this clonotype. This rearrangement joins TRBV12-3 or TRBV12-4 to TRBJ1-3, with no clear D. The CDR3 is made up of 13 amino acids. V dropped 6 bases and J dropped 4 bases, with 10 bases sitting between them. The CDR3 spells CASRPLAGNTIYF. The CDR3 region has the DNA TGTGCCAGCAGACCCTTGGCAGGAAACACCATATATTTT.

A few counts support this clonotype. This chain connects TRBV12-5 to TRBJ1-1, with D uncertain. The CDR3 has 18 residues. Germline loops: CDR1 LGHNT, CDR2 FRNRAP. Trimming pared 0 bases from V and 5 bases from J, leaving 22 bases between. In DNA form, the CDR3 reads TGTGCTAGTGGTTTGGTACTCCTCGGGGAGTTACTGGGTACTGAAGCTTTCTTT. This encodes CASGLVLLGELLGTEAFF.

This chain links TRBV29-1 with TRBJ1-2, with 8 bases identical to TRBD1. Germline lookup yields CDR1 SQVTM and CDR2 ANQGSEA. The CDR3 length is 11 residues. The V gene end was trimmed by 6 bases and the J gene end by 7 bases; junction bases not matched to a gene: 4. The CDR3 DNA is TGCAGCGTGCGGACAGGGAGTGGCTACACCTTC. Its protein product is CSVRTGSGYTF.

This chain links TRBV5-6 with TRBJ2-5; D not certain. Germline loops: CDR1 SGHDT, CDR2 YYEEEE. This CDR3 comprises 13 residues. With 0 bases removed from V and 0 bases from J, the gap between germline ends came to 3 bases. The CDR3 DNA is TGTGCCAGCAGCTTGGGGAACCAAGAGACCCAGTACTTC. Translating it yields CASSLGNQETQYF. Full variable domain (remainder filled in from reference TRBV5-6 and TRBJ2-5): DAGVTQSPTHLIKTRGQQVTLRCSPKSGHDTVSWYQQALGQGPQFIFQYYEEEERQRGNFPDRFSGHQFPNYSSELNVNALLLGDSALYLCASSLGNQETQYFGPGTRLLVL.

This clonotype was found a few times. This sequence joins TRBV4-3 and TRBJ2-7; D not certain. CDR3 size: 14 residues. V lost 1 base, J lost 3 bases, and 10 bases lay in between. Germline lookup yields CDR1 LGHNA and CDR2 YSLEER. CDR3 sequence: CASSQGGFGYEQYF. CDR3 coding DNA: TGCGCCAGCAGCCAAGGGGGTTTTGGCTACGAGCAGTACTTC.

CDR3 sequence reads: CASSLTGRSNYGYTF. CDR3 DNA: TGTGCCAGCAGTTTAACAGGGAGGTCTAACTATGGCTACACCTTC. The chain combines TRBV6-5 with TRBJ1-2; D may be TRBD1 (6 bases). Germline V CDR1 and CDR2: MNHEY, SVGAGI. V lost 4 bases and J 0 bases, leaving 12 bases between the germline ends. The CDR3 is made up of 15 amino acids.

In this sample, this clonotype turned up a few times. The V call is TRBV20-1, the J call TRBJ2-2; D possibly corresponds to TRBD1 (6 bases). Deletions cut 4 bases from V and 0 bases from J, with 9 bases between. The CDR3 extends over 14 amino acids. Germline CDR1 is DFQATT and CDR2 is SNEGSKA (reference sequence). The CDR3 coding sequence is TGCAGTGCTACGGACAGCGCGAACACCGGGGAGCTGTTTTTT. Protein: CSATDSANTGELFF.

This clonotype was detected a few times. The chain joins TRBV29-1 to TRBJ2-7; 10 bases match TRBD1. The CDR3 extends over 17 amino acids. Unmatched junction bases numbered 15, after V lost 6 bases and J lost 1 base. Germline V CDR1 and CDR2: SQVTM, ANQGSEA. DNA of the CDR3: TGCAGCGTGGCCCGGGGTTTGGGACAGGGGCCGTCCTACGAGCAGTACTTC. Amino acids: CSVARGLGQGPSYEQYF.